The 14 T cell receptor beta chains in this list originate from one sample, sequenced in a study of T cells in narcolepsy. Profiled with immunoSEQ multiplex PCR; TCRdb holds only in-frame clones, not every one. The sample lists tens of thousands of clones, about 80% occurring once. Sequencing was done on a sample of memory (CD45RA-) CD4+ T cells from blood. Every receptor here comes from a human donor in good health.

The CDR3 sequence is CASSPWTGFAYEQYF. The CDR3 DNA is TGTGCCAGCAGCCCCTGGACAGGTTTTGCCTACGAGCAGTACTTC. This chain uses TRBV7-9 with TRBJ2-7; 7 bases are a match to TRBD1. The ends lost 5 bases at V and 2 bases at J; junction bases unmatched: 9. This CDR3 contains 15 residues. Per the germline V gene, CDR1 is SEHNR and CDR2 is FQNEAQ (reference sequence).

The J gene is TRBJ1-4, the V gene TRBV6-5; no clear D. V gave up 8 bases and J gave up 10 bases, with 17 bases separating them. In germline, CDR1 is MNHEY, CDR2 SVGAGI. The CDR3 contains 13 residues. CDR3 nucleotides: TGTGCCAGCCGGGTTGCAGGATCGGGAAAACTGTTTTTT. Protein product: CASRVAGSGKLFF.

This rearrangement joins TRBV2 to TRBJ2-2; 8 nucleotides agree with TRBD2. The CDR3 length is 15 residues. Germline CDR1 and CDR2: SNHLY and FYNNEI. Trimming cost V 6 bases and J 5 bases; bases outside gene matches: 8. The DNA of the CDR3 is TGTGCCAGCAGCAAGGGACTAGTGGGGACCGGGGAGCTGTTTTTT. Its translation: CASSKGLVGTGELFF. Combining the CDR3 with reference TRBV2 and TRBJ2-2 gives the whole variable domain EPEVTQTPSHQVTQMGQEVILRCVPISNHLYFYWYRQILGQKVEFLVSFYNNEISEKSEIFDDQFSVERPDGSNFTLKIRSTKLEDSAMYFCASSKGLVGTGELFFGEGSRLTVL.

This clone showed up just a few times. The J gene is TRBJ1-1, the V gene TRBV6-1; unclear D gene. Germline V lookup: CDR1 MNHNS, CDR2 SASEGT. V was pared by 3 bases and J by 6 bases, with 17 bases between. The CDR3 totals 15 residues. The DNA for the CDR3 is TGTGCCAGCAGTGACGAGTCTAGGGCTGGGGCTGAAGCTTTCTTT. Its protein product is CASSDESRAGAEAFF.

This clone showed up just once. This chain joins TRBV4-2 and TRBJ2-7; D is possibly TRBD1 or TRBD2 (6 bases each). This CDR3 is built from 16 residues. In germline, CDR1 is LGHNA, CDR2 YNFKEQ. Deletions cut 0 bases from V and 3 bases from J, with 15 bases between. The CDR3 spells CASSQDRARGVYEQYF. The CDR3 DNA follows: TGTGCCAGCAGCCAAGATAGGGCTAGGGGGGTCTACGAGCAGTACTTC.

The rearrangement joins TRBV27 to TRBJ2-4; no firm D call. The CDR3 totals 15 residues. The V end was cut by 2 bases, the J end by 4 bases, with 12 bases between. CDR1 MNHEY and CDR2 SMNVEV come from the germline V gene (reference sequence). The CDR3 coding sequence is TGTGCCAGCAGTTTAAGTCCAGCTGTAAAAAACATTCAGTACTTC. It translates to CASSLSPAVKNIQYF.

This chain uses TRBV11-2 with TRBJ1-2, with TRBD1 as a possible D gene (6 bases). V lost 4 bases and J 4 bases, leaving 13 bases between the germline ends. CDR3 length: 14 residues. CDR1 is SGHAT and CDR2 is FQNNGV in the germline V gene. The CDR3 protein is CASSSIQGVYGYTF. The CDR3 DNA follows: TGTGCCAGCAGCTCCATACAGGGAGTCTATGGCTACACCTTC.

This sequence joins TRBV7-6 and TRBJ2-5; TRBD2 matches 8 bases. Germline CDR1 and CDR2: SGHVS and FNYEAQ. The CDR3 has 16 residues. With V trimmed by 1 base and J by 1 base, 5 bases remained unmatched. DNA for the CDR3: TGTGCCAGCAGCTTAGAGCGGGGGCCTTTCCAAGAGACCCAGTACTTC. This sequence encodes CASSLERGPFQETQYF.

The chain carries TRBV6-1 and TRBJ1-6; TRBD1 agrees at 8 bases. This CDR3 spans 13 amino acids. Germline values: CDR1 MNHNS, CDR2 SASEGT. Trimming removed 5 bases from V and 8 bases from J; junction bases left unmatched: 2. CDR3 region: CASSSTGDSPLHF. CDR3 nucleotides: TGTGCCAGCAGTTCGACAGGGGATTCACCCCTCCACTTT.

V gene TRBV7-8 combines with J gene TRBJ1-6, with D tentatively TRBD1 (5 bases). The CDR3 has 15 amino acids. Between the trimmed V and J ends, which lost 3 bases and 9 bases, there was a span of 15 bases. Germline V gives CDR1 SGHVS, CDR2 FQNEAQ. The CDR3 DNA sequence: TGTGCCAGCAGCTTCGTTCTACAGGCCGGTTCACCCCTCCACTTT. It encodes CASSFVLQAGSPLHF.

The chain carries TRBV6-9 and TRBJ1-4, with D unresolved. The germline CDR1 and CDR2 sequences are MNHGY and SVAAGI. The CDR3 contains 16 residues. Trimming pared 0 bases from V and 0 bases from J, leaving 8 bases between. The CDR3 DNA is TGTGCCAGCAGTTATTCGATCGGCCCAACTAATGAAAAACTGTTTTTT. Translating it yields CASSYSIGPTNEKLFF.

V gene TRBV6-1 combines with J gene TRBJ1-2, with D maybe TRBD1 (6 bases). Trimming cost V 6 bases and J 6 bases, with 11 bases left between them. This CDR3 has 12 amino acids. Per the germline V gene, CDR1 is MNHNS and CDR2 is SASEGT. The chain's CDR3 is CASSRGQNGYTF. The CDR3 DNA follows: TGTGCCAGCAGCAGGGGCCAAAATGGCTACACCTTC.

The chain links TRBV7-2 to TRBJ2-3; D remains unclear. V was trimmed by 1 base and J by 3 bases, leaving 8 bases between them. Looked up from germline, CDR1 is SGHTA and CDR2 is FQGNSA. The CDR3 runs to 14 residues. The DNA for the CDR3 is TGTGCCAGCAGCTTAGGCCCCCTGACAGATACGCAGTATTTT. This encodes CASSLGPLTDTQYF.

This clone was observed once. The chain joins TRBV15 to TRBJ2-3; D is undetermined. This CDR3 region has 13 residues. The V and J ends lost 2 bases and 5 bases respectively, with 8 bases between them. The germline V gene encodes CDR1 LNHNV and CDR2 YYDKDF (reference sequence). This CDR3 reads CATSRRLLDTQYF. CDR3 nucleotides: TGTGCCACCAGCAGACGTCTTTTAGATACGCAGTATTTT.